A single sample is the source of the 29 T cell receptor beta chains below, sequenced in a study of CD8 T cells in ankylosing spondylitis. TCRdb passed the 5' RACE reads through MiXCR, listing each CDR3 protein once. The top ten clones hold roughly 9.6% of a sample with 200,000 or so distinct CDR3 sequences, under 15% of them seen once. Input material: blood, either unsorted or a sorted T cell fraction (not recorded which). The source is a female donor with ankylosing spondylitis or in good health (not recorded which).

This chain links TRBV6-2 or TRBV6-3 with TRBJ2-7; perhaps TRBD1 as D (5 bases). This CDR3 has 13 residues. V shed 7 bases and J shed 2 bases, with 12 bases lying between them. Germline V gene data show CDR1 as MNHEY and CDR2 as SVGEGT. The DNA of the CDR3 is TGTGCCAGCACCATAGACAGTGCCTACGAGCAGTACTTC. Translated: CASTIDSAYEQYF.

This clonotype has at least ten counts. The genes are TRBV4-1 and TRBJ1-1, with TRBD1 matching over 8 bases. In germline, CDR1 is MGHRA, CDR2 YSYEKL. The CDR3 runs 15 residues. Trimming removed 6 bases from V and 2 bases from J; junction bases left unmatched: 8. CDR3 sequence (DNA): TGCGCCAGCAGGGGTAGGGACAGGCTAAACACTGAAGCTTTCTTT. This encodes CASRGRDRLNTEAFF.

V is TRBV6-2 or TRBV6-3 and J is TRBJ2-3; D remains ambiguous. The CDR3 spans 12 residues. Germline V gene data show CDR1 as MNHEY and CDR2 as SVGEGT. V lost 5 bases and J lost 5, with 8 bases in between. CDR3 in amino acids: CASSPARDTQYF. For the CDR3, the DNA is TGTGCCAGCAGTCCCGCTCGAGATACGCAGTATTTT.

This clonotype was counted between two and nine times. The chain has TRBV20-1 and TRBJ2-6; tentatively, D is TRBD1 or TRBD2 (6 bases each). The CDR3 has 12 residues. V shed 6 bases and J shed 8 bases, with 11 bases lying between them. The V gene's germline CDR1 is DFQATT and CDR2 SNEGSKA (reference sequence). The CDR3 loop is CSASGASNVLTF. CDR3 sequence (DNA): TGCAGTGCCTCGGGGGCCTCCAACGTCCTGACTTTC.

The V gene is TRBV20-1, the J gene TRBJ2-3; TRBD2 aligns across 16 bases. The CDR3 totals 21 residues. The V gene's germline CDR1 is DFQATT and CDR2 SNEGSKA (reference sequence). The V segment lost 0 bases and the J segment 4 bases; nucleotides outside the gene matches: 16. The DNA of the CDR3 is TGCAGTGCTAGAGATTGGCGGTCCGGGACTAGCGGGAGGGTTGCCGCAGATACGCAGTATTTT. This sequence encodes CSARDWRSGTSGRVAADTQYF.

In its sample, this clonotype was seen a few times. V gene TRBV9 combines with J gene TRBJ2-1, with TRBD1 matching 9 bases. The CDR3 contains 16 residues. The ends lost 4 bases at V and 6 bases at J; junction bases unmatched: 11. Per the germline V gene, CDR1 is SGDLS and CDR2 is YYNGEE. The CDR3 DNA reads TGTGCCAGCAGCCCCTGGGGGGGACAGGGAACCAATGAGCAGTTCTTC. Translated: CASSPWGGQGTNEQFF.

This clonotype was detected a few times. The CDR3 coding sequence is TGCGCCAGCAGCCAAGAAGCCCTAGCGGCCATCGGGGGAGATACGCAGTATTTT. Protein sequence: CASSQEALAAIGGDTQYF. The chain joins TRBV4-3 to TRBJ2-3; 7 nucleotides line up with TRBD2. The J segment lost 5 bases and the V segment lost 0 bases, leaving 14 bases of the junction unmatched. The germline CDR1 and CDR2 sequences are LGHNA and YSLEER. The CDR3 has 18 residues.

The genes are TRBV7-2 and TRBJ2-7; D is possibly TRBD1 (5 bases). The CDR3 sequence is 13 residues long. The V and J ends lost 5 bases and 4 bases respectively, with 12 bases between them. The V gene's germline CDR1 is SGHTA and CDR2 FQGNSA. The CDR3 is CASSTNAGYEQYF. The DNA for the CDR3 is TGTGCCAGCAGCACTAATGCAGGGTACGAGCAGTACTTC.

The chain couples TRBV6-1 to TRBJ2-1, with 10 bases lining up with TRBD2. Unmatched junction bases numbered 14, after V lost 6 bases and J lost 0 bases. This CDR3 has 19 residues. Germline V gene data show CDR1 as MNHNS and CDR2 as SASEGT. CDR3 residues: CASSTPTGIAGGSYNEQFF. DNA for the CDR3: TGTGCCAGCAGCACACCGACAGGGATAGCGGGAGGCTCCTACAATGAGCAGTTCTTC.

With regard to this clonotype: One end of the junction varies from germline; a read error may be responsible. The chain employs TRBV10-3 and TRBJ2-1; 9 bases agree with TRBD2. The CDR3 covers 15 residues. From germline, CDR1 is ENHRY and CDR2 SYGVKD. The CDR3 region has the DNA TGTGCCACACGCCCCGGGACTAGCTCCAGGAATGAGCAGCTCTTC. This codes for CATRPGTSSRNEQLF.

The chain couples TRBV4-3 to TRBJ2-7; D may be TRBD2 (7 bases). The CDR3 runs 13 residues. The germline V gene encodes CDR1 LGHNA and CDR2 YSLEER. V shed 0 bases and J shed 12 bases, with 15 bases lying between them. The CDR3 loop is CASSQDFGGRAYF. The CDR3 DNA is TGCGCCAGCAGCCAAGATTTCGGGGGGCGAGCGTACTTC.

This clonotype was detected many times. V and J are TRBV7-2 and TRBJ2-7, with 7 nucleotides matching TRBD2. The CDR3 totals 13 residues. Germline values: CDR1 SGHTA, CDR2 FQGNSA. V lost 1 base, J lost 5 bases, and 2 bases stayed unmatched. CDR3 protein: CASSLDGRDEQYF. The CDR3 nucleotides read TGTGCCAGCAGCTTAGATGGGAGGGACGAGCAGTACTTC.

The J gene is TRBJ2-7, the V gene TRBV7-2, with 10 bases lining up with TRBD1. Germline CDR1 and CDR2: SGHTA and FQGNSA. There are 13 residues in the CDR3. V was clipped by 6 bases and J by 5 bases; unmatched bases: 4. The CDR3 protein is CASRTGGGDEQYF. The CDR3 DNA sequence: TGTGCCAGCAGGACAGGGGGCGGGGACGAGCAGTACTTC.

The chain uses TRBV20-1 and TRBJ2-1, with D possibly called TRBD1 or TRBD2 (6 bases each). V lost 3 bases and J lost 13, with 13 bases in between. The CDR3 is 11 amino acids. Germline values: CDR1 DFQATT, CDR2 SNEGSKA (reference sequence). The DNA for the CDR3 is TGCAGTGCTAGTGGGGGGCCAAAACAGTTCTTC. Translated, it gives CSASGGPKQFF.

This clonotype was seen repeatedly, ten times or more. The chain is built from TRBV28 and TRBJ2-7; D perhaps matches TRBD2 (6 bases). Germline-derived CDR1 and CDR2 are MDHEN and SYDVKM. V gave up 3 bases and J gave up 1 base, with 16 bases separating them. CDR3 length: 16 amino acids. This CDR3 reads CASSFALSGLSYEQYF. The CDR3 region has the DNA TGTGCCAGCAGTTTCGCCCTAAGCGGGTTATCCTACGAGCAGTACTTC.

The J gene is TRBJ2-5, the V gene TRBV29-1, with D tentatively TRBD1 (5 bases). Trimming left V 4 bases short and J 4 bases short, with 16 bases between. CDR1 is SQVTM, CDR2 ANQGSEA, per germline. The CDR3 extends over 14 amino acids. CDR3 loop: CSVGMSGLGETQYF. CDR3 sequence (DNA): TGCAGCGTTGGCATGTCAGGGCTAGGAGAGACCCAGTACTTC.

This clonotype was recorded many times. This sequence joins TRBV6-1 and TRBJ1-5; 7 nucleotides line up with TRBD1. CDR1 is MNHNS and CDR2 is SASEGT in the germline V gene. J was trimmed by 4 bases and V by 0 bases; bases with no gene match: 3. The CDR3 covers 15 residues. The CDR3 bases are TGTGCCAGCAGTGAAGCGGGACAGCAAAATCAGCCCCAGCATTTT. Translation gives CASSEAGQQNQPQHF.

This chain joins TRBV30 and TRBJ2-5, with TRBD2 identical over 7 bases. Trimming removed 3 bases from V and 3 bases from J; junction bases left unmatched: 10. CDR3 length equals 15 residues. CDR1 and CDR2 (germline): GTSNPN, SVGIG (reference sequence). CDR3 DNA sequence: TGTGCCTGGAGCTTTGGCGAGCGGGGAAAAGAGACCCAGTACTTC. Its protein product is CAWSFGERGKETQYF.

This clonotype appeared once. The junction departs from the called germline gene at one end, perhaps through a read error. The CDR3: CASRRTGGNTGELLF. The CDR3, as DNA: TGTGCCAGCAGAAGGACGGGCGGGAACACCGGGGAGCTACTTTTT. The chain links TRBV6-2 or TRBV6-3 to TRBJ2-2, with D perhaps matching TRBD2 (6 bases). CDR1 is MNHEY, CDR2 SVGEGT, per germline. The CDR3 consists of 15 residues.

This clonotype was seen only a few times. The rearrangement links TRBV7-2 to TRBJ1-1, with a tentative D call TRBD1 (5 bases). Between the trimmed V and J ends, which lost 2 bases and 4 bases, there was a span of 8 bases. Germline values: CDR1 SGHTA, CDR2 FQGNSA. The CDR3 is made up of 13 amino acids. The CDR3 region is CASSLQGTTEAFF. The CDR3 bases are TGTGCCAGCAGCTTACAGGGCACCACTGAAGCTTTCTTT.

The chain has TRBV19 and TRBJ2-5; the D is unclear. V lost 3 bases, J lost 4 bases, and 12 bases lay in between. The CDR3 contains 14 residues. Germline V gives CDR1 LNHDA, CDR2 SQIVND (reference sequence). The CDR3 is CASSMWSESETQYF. The CDR3 DNA sequence: TGTGCCAGTAGTATGTGGTCGGAGTCAGAGACCCAGTACTTC.

The chain joins TRBV2 to TRBJ1-4, with D possibly TRBD1 on 6 matching bases. CDR3 length: 15 amino acids. The ends were cut back, 8 bases at V and 2 bases at J, with 15 bases in the middle. Germline V gene lookup returns CDR1 SNHLY and CDR2 FYNNEI. CDR3 nucleotide sequence: TGTGCCAGCGCTATAACAGGGTCCACTAATGAAAAACTGTTTTTT. This codes for CASAITGSTNEKLFF.

This clonotype was observed at least ten times. The J gene is TRBJ2-2, the V gene TRBV11-2, with 9 bases aligning to TRBD2. CDR3 length: 19 amino acids. The V segment lost 1 base and the J segment 3 bases; nucleotides outside the gene matches: 12. Per germline, CDR1 SGHAT and CDR2 FQNNGV. The CDR3 DNA is TGTGCCAGCAGCTTAGTAGGGGGGTCGGGACTAGCCGACACCGGGGAGCTGTTTTTT. This translates into CASSLVGGSGLADTGELFF. Full variable domain (rest looked up from reference TRBV11-2 and TRBJ2-2): EAGVAQSPRYKIIEKRQSVAFWCNPISGHATLYWYQQILGQGPKLLIQFQNNGVVDDSQLPKDRFSAERLKGVDSTLKIQPAKLEDSAVYLCASSLVGGSGLADTGELFFGEGSRLTVL.

This clonotype turned up a few times. This chain joins TRBV6-4 and TRBJ2-1; weak D call: TRBD2 (5 bases). The V gene's germline CDR1 is MRHNA and CDR2 SNTAGT. The CDR3 extends over 13 amino acids. Trimming left V 4 bases short and J 6 bases short, with 10 bases between. As DNA, the CDR3 is TGTGCCAGCAGTGGTGCTAGCTCCAATGAGCAGTTCTTC. This codes for CASSGASSNEQFF.

This clonotype was seen many times. The chain has TRBV28 and TRBJ2-1; a possible D gene is TRBD2 (6 bases). The CDR3 runs to 13 residues. The V and J ends lost 3 bases and 8 bases respectively, with 11 bases between them. Looked up from germline, CDR1 is MDHEN and CDR2 is SYDVKM. The CDR3 spells CASSLRGPHEQFF. CDR3 sequence (DNA): TGTGCCAGCAGTTTGCGGGGCCCCCATGAGCAGTTCTTC. The full variable domain, completed using reference TRBV28 and TRBJ2-1, is DVKVTQSSRYLVKRTGEKVFLECVQDMDHENMFWYRQDPGLGLRLIYFSYDVKMKEKGDIPEGYSVSREKKERFSLILESASTNQTSMYLCASSLRGPHEQFFGPGTRLTVL.

The chain combines TRBV7-9 with TRBJ2-7, with D possibly TRBD1 on 6 matching bases. CDR1 is SEHNR and CDR2 is FQNEAQ in the germline V gene (reference sequence). This CDR3 comprises 15 residues. V was shortened by 6 bases and J by 2 bases, with 17 bases between the two germline ends. The CDR3 sequence: CASSLGAQVAYEQYF. As DNA, the CDR3 is TGTGCCAGCAGTTTGGGGGCTCAGGTGGCCTACGAGCAGTACTTC.

This clonotype was observed a handful of times. J is TRBJ1-1 and V is TRBV7-6; a possible D gene is TRBD1 (6 bases). From germline, CDR1 is SGHVS and CDR2 FNYEAQ. Trimming took off 4 bases at V and 11 bases at J, with 17 bases between the two ends. This CDR3 contains 13 residues. The CDR3 sequence is CASSSLQGRKAFF. In DNA, the CDR3 is TGTGCCAGCAGCTCCTTACAGGGTCGTAAGGCTTTCTTT. Drawing the rest from reference TRBV7-6 and TRBJ1-1, the complete variable domain is GAGVSQSPRYKVTKRGQDVALRCDPISGHVSLYWYRQALGQGPEFLTYFNYEAQQDKSGLPNDRFSAERPEGSISTLTIQRTEQRDSAMYRCASSSLQGRKAFFGQGTRLTVV.

The chain is built from TRBV7-9 and TRBJ2-5, with D unclear. Trimming left V 5 bases short and J 7 bases short, with 14 bases between. Germline assignment: CDR1 SEHNR and CDR2 FQNEAQ (reference sequence). CDR3 length: 13 amino acids. The CDR3 reads CASSAIEYGTQYF. CDR3 bases: TGTGCCAGCAGCGCAATTGAGTACGGGACCCAGTACTTC.

This chain uses TRBV15 with TRBJ2-6, with D possibly matching TRBD1 (6 bases). Deletions cut 5 bases from V and 0 bases from J, with 14 bases between. Germline CDR1 and CDR2: LNHNV and YYDKDF (reference sequence). The CDR3 covers 17 residues. CDR3 bases: TGTGCCACCAGCCCGGGACATAGCCTCTCTGGGGCCAACGTCCTGACTTTC. It translates to CATSPGHSLSGANVLTF. Variable domain in full (rest from reference TRBV15 and TRBJ2-6): DAMVIQNPRYQVTQFGKPVTLSCSQTLNHNVMYWYQQKSSQAPKLLFHYYDKDFNNEADTPDNFQSRRPNTSFCFLDIRSPGLGDTAMYLCATSPGHSLSGANVLTFGAGSRLTVL.